A selection of T cell receptor beta chains follows, all from one sample in a study of cytomegalovirus exposure and HLA in healthy donors. The method was immunoSEQ multiplex PCR; TCRdb's version includes in-frame clones alone and lacks a portion of them. Found here are 150,000 to 180,000 clones, roughly 70% of them singletons; the top ten hold 2.1%. Sequenced material: PBMCs. The receptor set was obtained from a young man in good health and CMV-seronegative. Both conserved end residues are part of each CDR3. The D gene is left open where the match is weak. Where a row states a size, it is once, few, many or the class of an expanded clone; other rows omit it.

d_gene	abundance	v_gene	j_gene	len	CDR3nt	CDR3aa
TRBD1	-	TRBV6-6	TRBJ1-2	14	TGTGCCAGCAGTGGGGACAGGAGGGTTCGGGGCTACCCCTTC	CASSGDRRVRGYPF
-	-	TRBV19	TRBJ1-1	14	TGTGCCAGTACCCCAGGCCAGAAGAACACTGAAGCTTTCTTT	CASTPGQKNTEAFF
-	-	TRBV28	TRBJ1-5	13	TGTGCCAGCAGTTTACTGGGAGATCAGCCCCAGCATTTT	CASSLLGDQPQHF
-	-	TRBV14	TRBJ1-5	13	TGTGCCAGCAGCCAGGCCGGCGGGCAGCCCCAGCATTTT	CASSQAGGQPQHF
TRBD2	-	TRBV4-2	TRBJ2-5	17	TGTGCCAGCAGCCAAGTGGGAAGCGGGGGGTACCAAGAGACCCAGTACTTC	CASSQVGSGGYQETQYF
TRBD1	-	TRBV30	TRBJ1-1	13	TGTGCCTGGAGTGGGGACAGGGGTACTGAAGCTTTCTTT	CAWSGDRGTEAFF
-	-	TRBV19	TRBJ1-1	15	TGTGCCAGTAGTATAGATCAACAGGGGAACACTGAAGCTTTCTTT	CASSIDQQGNTEAFF
-	-	TRBV7-2	TRBJ1-2	13	TGTGCCAGCAGCTTAAACTTTAACTATGGCTACACCTTC	CASSLNFNYGYTF
TRBD2	-	TRBV7-8	TRBJ2-2	16	TGTGGTACCCGACTAGCGGGGGGGCCCGGCACCGGGGAGCTGTTTTTT	CGTRLAGGPGTGELFF
-	few	TRBV27	TRBJ1-2	15	TGTGCCAGCACCAGTTTAGCCGGGACAAGATGGGGCTACACCTTC	CASTSLAGTRWGYTF
-	-	TRBV19	TRBJ1-5	15	TGTGCCAGTAGCCGAAACAGGGAAGGCAATCAGCCCCAGCATTTT	CASSRNREGNQPQHF
-	-	TRBV30	TRBJ2-2	15	TGTGCCTGGAGTCTAACTAGAGTCGGCACCGGGGAGCTGTTTTTT	CAWSLTRVGTGELFF
-	once	TRBV19	TRBJ2-3	13	TGTGCCAGTATTGCCCGGGACACAGATACGCAGTATTTT	CASIARDTDTQYF
-	many	TRBV6-5	TRBJ2-7	16	TGTGCCAGCAGTTACTCTCCCGGGACTCCAACCTACGAGCAGTACTTC	CASSYSPGTPTYEQYF
TRBD1	-	TRBV19	TRBJ2-7	14	TGTGCCAGTAGTATACGGACAGGGAGTTACGAGCAGTACTTC	CASSIRTGSYEQYF
TRBD1	-	TRBV7-2	TRBJ1-1	15	TGTGCCAGCAGCGCCGACAGGGCCCCGAACACTGAAGCTTTCTTT	CASSADRAPNTEAFF
TRBD1	-	TRBV29-1	TRBJ2-3	16	TGCAGCGTTGAAGCCGGGACAGGGGTTTCCCCAGATACGCAGTATTTT	CSVEAGTGVSPDTQYF
-	-	TRBV5-6	TRBJ2-2	14	TGTGCCAGCAGCTTGGAGGGGAAGCCCGGGGAGCTGTTTTTT	CASSLEGKPGELFF
-	-	TRBV6-5	TRBJ2-2	14	TGTGCCAGCAGTTATGGACTGAACACCGGGGAGCTGTTTTTT	CASSYGLNTGELFF
-	-	TRBV6-5	TRBJ2-6	16	TGTGCCAGCAGTTACGGGGCCAACTCTGGGGCCAACGTCCTGACTTTC	CASSYGANSGANVLTF
TRBD1	few	TRBV11-2	TRBJ2-7	12	TGTGCCAGCAGCTCGACAGGGCGTGAGCAGTACTTC	CASSSTGREQYF
TRBD1	once	TRBV5-1	TRBJ1-3	15	TGCGCCAGCAGCGGTACAGGGGATGCTGGAAACACCATATATTTT	CASSGTGDAGNTIYF
-	-	TRBV18	TRBJ1-5	12	TGTGCCAGCTCACCGCCGGATCAGCCCCAGCATTTT	CASSPPDQPQHF
-	-	TRBV9	TRBJ1-3	15	TGTGCCAGCAGCGGGCAGGGGATTACTGGAAACACCATATATTTT	CASSGQGITGNTIYF
TRBD1	few	TRBV14	TRBJ1-4	15	TGTGCCAGCAGCCAGAGACAGGGGTCTAATGAAAAACTGTTTTTT	CASSQRQGSNEKLFF
TRBD2	-	TRBV6-6	TRBJ2-4	14	TGTGCCAGCAGTTACCAGGGAGGGGAAAACATTCAGTACTTC	CASSYQGGENIQYF
TRBD2	-	TRBV12-5	TRBJ2-3	16	TGTGCTAGTGGTTCTGGGACTAGCGGGGGGTCAGATACGCAGTATTTT	CASGSGTSGGSDTQYF
TRBD1	-	TRBV7-3	TRBJ1-2	13	TGTGCCAGCAGCTCAGGACAGGGCAGTGGCTACACCTTC	CASSSGQGSGYTF
TRBD1	-	TRBV7-3	TRBJ2-5	14	TGTGCCAGCAGCAGGACAGGAAAGAAAGAGACCCAGTACTTC	CASSRTGKKETQYF
-	-	TRBV9	TRBJ2-5	13	TGTGCCAGCAGCGATAGCCGAGAGGAGACCCAGTACTTC	CASSDSREETQYF
-	-	TRBV6-1	TRBJ2-5	12	TGTGCCAGCAGTGACAGGGGAGAGACCCAGTACTTC	CASSDRGETQYF
-	-	TRBV30	TRBJ2-5	13	TGTGCCTGGAATTCGGGGGATGGGGAGACCCAGTACTTC	CAWNSGDGETQYF
-	-	TRBV27	TRBJ1-5	15	TGTGCCAGCAGTTTAAGGGGAGGAGGCAATCAGCCCCAGCATTTT	CASSLRGGGNQPQHF
TRBD1	-	TRBV6-6	TRBJ1-2	16	TGTGCCAGCAGTCTCGGACAGGGGGCAGGTCCCTATGGCTACACCTTC	CASSLGQGAGPYGYTF
-	-	TRBV7-2	TRBJ1-1	14	TGTGCCAGCAGCTTAGCGTACAGGAACACTGAAGCTTTCTTT	CASSLAYRNTEAFF
-	-	TRBV5-1	TRBJ2-1	15	TGCGCCAGCAGCTTGAGGGAGACACTTTACAATGAGCAGTTCTTC	CASSLRETLYNEQFF